The sequence of this T cell receptor beta chain was determined in a study of blood T cells in healthy people across ages. The CDR3 runs 15 residues. With 4 bases clipped from V and 5 bases from J, the junction kept 3 bases outside the gene matches. Germline CDR1 reads SGHTA; CDR2 reads FQGNSA. Total RNA extracted from each sample amounted to at least 6 micrograms. Primers used in a second PCR of roughly 7 to 11 cycles were a sample-barcoded 5' primer and a J-beta primer mix. TCRdb ran MiXCR on the 5' RACE reads and lists one entry per CDR3 protein. The profile shows 450,000 to 700,000 distinct CDR3 sequences, approximately 27% of them singletons.

This clonotype was sampled from a woman between 65 and 79 years old in good health. The specimen sequenced was blood. This chain uses TRBV7-2 with TRBJ1-6; 9 nucleotides align to TRBD1. This CDR3 is CASSSTGGNNSPLHF. In DNA form, the CDR3 reads TGTGCCAGCAGCTCAACAGGGGGCAATAATTCACCCCTCCACTTT.